This T cell receptor beta chain was observed in a study of blood T cell repertoires in COVID-19. Background on the study: Spain, Italy and the United States supplied samples that represented acute and convalescent COVID-19.

How the authors handled the data: Estimation of nucleated cell counts relied on the amplification of reference gene primers. Some clones are missing from TCRdb's copy, which holds only in-frame ones; the method was immunoSEQ multiplex PCR. D and trimming were read from the DNA, whereas the V and J calls and clone size are those reported in that table. The table shows 50,000 or so clones, with about 88% occurring only once. The V gene end was trimmed by 5 bases and the J gene end by 5 bases; junction bases not matched to a gene: 8. CDR3 length equals 15 residues. Germline assignment: CDR1 MDHEN and CDR2 SYDVKM.

The receptor was isolated from a human donor in a cohort sampled during active COVID-19. The sequenced material came from peripheral blood. This chain joins TRBV28 and TRBJ2-1, with 8 bases fitting TRBD2. The CDR3 region is CASSPLGAGDNEQFF. Written as DNA, the CDR3 is TGTGCCAGCAGTCCCCTGGGAGCGGGAGACAATGAGCAGTTCTTC.